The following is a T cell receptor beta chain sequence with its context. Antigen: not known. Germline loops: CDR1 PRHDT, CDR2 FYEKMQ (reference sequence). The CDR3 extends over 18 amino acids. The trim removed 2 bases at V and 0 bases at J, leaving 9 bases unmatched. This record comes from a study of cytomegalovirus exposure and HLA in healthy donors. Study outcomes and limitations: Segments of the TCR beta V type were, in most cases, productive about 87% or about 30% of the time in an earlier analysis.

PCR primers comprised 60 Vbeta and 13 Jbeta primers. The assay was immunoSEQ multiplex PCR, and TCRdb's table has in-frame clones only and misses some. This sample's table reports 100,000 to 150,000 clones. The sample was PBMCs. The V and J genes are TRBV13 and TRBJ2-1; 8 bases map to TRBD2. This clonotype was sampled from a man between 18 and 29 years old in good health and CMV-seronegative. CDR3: CASSLSRLAGLSYNEQFF. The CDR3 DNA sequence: TGTGCCAGCAGCTTAAGTCGGCTAGCGGGTCTCTCCTACAATGAGCAGTTCTTC.